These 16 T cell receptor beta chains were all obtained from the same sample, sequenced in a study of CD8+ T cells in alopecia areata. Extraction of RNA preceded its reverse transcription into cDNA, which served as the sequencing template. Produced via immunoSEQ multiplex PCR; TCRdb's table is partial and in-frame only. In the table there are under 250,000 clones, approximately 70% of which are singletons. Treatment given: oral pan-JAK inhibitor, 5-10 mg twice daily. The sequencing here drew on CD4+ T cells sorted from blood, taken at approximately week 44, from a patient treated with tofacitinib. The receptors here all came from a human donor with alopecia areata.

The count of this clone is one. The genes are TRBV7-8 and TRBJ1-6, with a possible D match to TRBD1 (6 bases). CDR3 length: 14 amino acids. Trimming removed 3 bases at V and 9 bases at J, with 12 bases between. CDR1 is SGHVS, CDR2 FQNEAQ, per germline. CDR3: CASSFRQAPSPLHF. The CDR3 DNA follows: TGTGCCAGCAGCTTCCGACAGGCACCTTCACCCCTCCACTTT.

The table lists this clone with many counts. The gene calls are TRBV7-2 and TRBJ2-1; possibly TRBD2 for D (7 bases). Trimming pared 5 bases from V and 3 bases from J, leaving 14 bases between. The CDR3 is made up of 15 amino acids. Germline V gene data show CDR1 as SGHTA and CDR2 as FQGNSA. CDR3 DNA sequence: TGTGCCAGCAGCCAGGGCGGGGGCCACTACAATGAGCAGTTCTTC. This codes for CASSQGGGHYNEQFF.

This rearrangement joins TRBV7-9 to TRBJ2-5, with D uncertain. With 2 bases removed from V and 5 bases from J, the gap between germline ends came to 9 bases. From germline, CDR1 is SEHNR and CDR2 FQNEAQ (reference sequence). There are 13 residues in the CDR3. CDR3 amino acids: CASSLLFNETQYF. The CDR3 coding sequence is TGTGCCAGCAGCTTACTTTTCAACGAGACCCAGTACTTC. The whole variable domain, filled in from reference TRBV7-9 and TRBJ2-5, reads DTGVSQNPRHKITKRGQNVTFRCDPISEHNRLYWYRQTLGQGPEFLTYFQNEAQLEKSRLLSDRFSAERPKGSFSTLEIQRTEQGDSAMYLCASSLLFNETQYFGPGTRLLVL.

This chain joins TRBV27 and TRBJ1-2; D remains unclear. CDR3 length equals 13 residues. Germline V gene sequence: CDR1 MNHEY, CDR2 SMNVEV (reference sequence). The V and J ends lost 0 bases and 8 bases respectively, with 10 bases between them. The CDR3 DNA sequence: TGTGCCAGCAGTTTATCGAATCGGGGAGGCTACACCTTC. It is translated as CASSLSNRGGYTF.

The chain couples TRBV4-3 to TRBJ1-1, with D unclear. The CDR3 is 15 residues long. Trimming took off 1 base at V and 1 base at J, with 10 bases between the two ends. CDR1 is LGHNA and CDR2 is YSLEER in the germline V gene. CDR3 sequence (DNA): TGCGCCAGCAGCCAAGCAGCCCTGAGGAACACTGAAGCTTTCTTT. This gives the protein CASSQAALRNTEAFF.

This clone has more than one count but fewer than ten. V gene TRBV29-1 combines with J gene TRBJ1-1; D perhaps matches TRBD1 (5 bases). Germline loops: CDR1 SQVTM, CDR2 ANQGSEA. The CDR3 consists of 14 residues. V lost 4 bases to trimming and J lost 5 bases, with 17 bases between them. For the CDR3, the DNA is TGCAGCGTTGCCCCACAGGACTCGACTACTGAAGCTTTCTTT. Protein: CSVAPQDSTTEAFF.

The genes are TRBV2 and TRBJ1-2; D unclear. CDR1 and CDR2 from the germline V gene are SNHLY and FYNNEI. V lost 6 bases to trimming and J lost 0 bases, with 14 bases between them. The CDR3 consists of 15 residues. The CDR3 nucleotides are TGTGCCAGCAGCCTTGACCAGGCGGCTAACTATGGCTACACCTTC. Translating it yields CASSLDQAANYGYTF.

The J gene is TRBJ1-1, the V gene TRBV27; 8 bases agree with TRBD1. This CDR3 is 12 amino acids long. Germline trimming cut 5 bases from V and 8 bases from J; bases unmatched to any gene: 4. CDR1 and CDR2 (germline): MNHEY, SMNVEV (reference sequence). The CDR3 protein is CASSPRQGEAFF. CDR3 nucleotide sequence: TGTGCCAGCAGTCCCCGACAGGGGGAAGCTTTCTTT.

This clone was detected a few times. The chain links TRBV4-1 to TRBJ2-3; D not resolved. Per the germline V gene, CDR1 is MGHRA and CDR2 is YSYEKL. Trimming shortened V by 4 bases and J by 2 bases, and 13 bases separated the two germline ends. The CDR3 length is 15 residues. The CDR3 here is CASSPSEGFTDTQYF. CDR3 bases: TGCGCCAGCAGCCCATCCGAAGGTTTCACAGATACGCAGTATTTT.

DNA of the CDR3: TGTGCCAGCAGTTACTCGAAGTCACAGCCCCAAGAGACCCAGTACTTC. The encoded protein is CASSYSKSQPQETQYF. The genes are TRBV6-5 and TRBJ2-5, with D hard to call. Trimming pared 0 bases from V and 1 base from J, leaving 12 bases between. The V gene's germline CDR1 is MNHEY and CDR2 SVGAGI. The CDR3 length is 16 residues.

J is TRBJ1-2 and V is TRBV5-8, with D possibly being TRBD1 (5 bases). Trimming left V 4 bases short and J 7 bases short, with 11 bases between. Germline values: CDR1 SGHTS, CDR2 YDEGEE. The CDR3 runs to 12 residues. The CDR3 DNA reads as TGTGCCAGCAGCGCCGGGACTGTTGGCTACACCTTC. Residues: CASSAGTVGYTF.

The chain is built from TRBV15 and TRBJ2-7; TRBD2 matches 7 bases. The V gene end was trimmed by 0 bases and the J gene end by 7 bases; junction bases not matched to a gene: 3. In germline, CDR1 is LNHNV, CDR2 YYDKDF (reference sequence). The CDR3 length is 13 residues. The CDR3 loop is CATSRDREGEQYF. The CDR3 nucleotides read TGTGCCACCAGCAGAGACAGGGAGGGAGAGCAGTACTTC.

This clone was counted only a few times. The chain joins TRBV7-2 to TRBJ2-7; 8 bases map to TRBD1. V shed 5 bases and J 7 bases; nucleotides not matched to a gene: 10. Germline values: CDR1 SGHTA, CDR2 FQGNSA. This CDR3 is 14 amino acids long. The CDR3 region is CASSPGQGELEQYF. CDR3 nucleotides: TGTGCCAGCAGCCCAGGACAGGGAGAGCTAGAGCAGTACTTC.

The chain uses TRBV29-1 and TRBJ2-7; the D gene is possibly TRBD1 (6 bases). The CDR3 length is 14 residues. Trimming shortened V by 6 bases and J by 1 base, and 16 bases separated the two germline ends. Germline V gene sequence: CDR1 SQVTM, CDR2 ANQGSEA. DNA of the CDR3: TGCAGCGTGGCTTCTTCGGACAGATCCTACGAGCAGTACTTC. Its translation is CSVASSDRSYEQYF.

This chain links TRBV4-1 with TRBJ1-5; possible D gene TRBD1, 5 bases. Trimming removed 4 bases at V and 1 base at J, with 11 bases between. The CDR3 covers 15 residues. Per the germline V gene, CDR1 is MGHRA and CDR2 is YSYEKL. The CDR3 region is CASSPWRDSNQPQHF. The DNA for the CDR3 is TGCGCCAGCAGCCCTTGGAGGGACAGCAATCAGCCCCAGCATTTT.

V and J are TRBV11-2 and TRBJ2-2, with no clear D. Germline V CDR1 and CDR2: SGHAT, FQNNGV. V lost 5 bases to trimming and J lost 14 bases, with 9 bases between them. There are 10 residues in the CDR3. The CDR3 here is CASSDGFLFF. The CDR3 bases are TGTGCCAGCAGCGATGGTTTCCTGTTTTTT.